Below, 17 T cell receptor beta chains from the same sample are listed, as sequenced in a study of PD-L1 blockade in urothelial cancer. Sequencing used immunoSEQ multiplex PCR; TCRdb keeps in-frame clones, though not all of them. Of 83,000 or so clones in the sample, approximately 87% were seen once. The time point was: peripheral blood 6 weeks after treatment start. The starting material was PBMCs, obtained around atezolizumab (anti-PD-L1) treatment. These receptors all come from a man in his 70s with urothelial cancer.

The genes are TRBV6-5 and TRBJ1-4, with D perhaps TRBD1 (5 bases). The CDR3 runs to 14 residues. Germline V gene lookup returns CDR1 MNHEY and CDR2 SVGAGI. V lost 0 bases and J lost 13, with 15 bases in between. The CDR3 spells CASSYSAGLEILFF. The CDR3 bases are TGTGCCAGCAGTTACTCGGCAGGGCTAGAGATACTGTTTTTT.

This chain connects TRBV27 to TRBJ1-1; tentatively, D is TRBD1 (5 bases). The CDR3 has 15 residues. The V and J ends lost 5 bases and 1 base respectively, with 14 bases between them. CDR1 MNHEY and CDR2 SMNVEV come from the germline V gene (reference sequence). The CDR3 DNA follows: TGTGCCAGCAGTACCCCGGGCAGGGAGAACACTGAAGCTTTCTTT. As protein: CASSTPGRENTEAFF.

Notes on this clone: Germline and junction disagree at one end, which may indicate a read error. In DNA, the CDR3 is TGCGCCCGCCGGTGGGACAGGGATACTGAAGCTTTCTTT. Its translation is CARRWDRDTEAFF. V is TRBV2 and J is TRBJ1-1; 9 bases line up with TRBD1. Germline lookup yields CDR1 SNHLY and CDR2 FYNNEI. The CDR3 is made up of 13 amino acids. The full variable domain, in which reference TRBV2 and TRBJ1-1 provide the parts outside the CDR3, is EPEVTQTPSHQVTQMGQEVILRCVPISNHLYFYWYRQILGQKVEFLVSFYNNEISEKSEIFDDQFSVERPDGSNFTLKIRSTKLEDSAMYFCARRWDRDTEAFFGQGTRLTVV.

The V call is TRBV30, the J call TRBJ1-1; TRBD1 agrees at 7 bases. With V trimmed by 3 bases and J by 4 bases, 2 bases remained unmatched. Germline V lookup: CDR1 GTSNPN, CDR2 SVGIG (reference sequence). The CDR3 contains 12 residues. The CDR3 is CAWRRDSTEAFF. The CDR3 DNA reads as TGTGCCTGGAGGAGGGACAGCACTGAAGCTTTCTTT.

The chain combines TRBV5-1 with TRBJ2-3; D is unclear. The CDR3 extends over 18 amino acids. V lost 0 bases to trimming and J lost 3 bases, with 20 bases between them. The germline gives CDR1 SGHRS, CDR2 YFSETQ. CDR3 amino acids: CASSLGTGSSPETDTQYF. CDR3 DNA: TGCGCCAGCAGCTTGGGTACCGGGTCCTCGCCGGAAACAGATACGCAGTATTTT.

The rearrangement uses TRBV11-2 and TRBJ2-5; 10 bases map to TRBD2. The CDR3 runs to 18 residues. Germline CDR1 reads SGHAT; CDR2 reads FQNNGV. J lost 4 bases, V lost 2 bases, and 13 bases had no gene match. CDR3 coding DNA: TGTGCCAGCAGCTTAAGGAGAGTTAGCGGGGGGTTCCGAGAGACCCAGTACTTC. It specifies CASSLRRVSGGFRETQYF.

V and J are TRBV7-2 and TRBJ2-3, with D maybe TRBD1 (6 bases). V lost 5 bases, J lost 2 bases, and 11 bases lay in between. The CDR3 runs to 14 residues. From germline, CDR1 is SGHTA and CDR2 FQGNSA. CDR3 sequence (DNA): TGTGCCAGCAGCACCCGACAGGCCACAGATACGCAGTATTTT. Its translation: CASSTRQATDTQYF.

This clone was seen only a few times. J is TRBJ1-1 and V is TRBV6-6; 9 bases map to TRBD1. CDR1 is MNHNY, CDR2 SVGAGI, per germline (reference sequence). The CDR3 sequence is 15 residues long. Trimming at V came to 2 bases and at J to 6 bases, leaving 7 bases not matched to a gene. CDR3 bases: TGTGCCAGCAGTTACAGCGGGACAGGGCGCGCTGAAGCTTTCTTT. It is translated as CASSYSGTGRAEAFF.

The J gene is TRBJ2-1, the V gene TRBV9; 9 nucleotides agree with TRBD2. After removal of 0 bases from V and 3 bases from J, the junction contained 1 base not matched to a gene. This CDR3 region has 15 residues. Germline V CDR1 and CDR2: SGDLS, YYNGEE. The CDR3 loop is CASSVDSGGYNEQFF. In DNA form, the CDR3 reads TGTGCCAGCAGCGTAGATAGCGGGGGCTACAATGAGCAGTTCTTC.

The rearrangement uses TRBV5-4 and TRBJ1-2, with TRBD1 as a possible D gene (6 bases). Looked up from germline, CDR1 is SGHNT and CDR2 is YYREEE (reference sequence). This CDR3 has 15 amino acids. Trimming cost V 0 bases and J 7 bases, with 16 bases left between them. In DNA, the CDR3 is TGTGCCAGCAGCTTGGATATGCAGGGGCCGGGTGGCTACACCTTC. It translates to CASSLDMQGPGGYTF.

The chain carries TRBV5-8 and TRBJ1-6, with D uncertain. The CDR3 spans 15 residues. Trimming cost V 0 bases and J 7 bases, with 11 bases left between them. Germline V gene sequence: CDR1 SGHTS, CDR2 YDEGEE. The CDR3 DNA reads TGTGCCAGCAGCTTGGTTTCGGGTTACAATTCACCCCTCCACTTT. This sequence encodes CASSLVSGYNSPLHF. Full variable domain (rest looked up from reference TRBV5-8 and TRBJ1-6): EAGVTQSPTHLIKTRGQQATLRCSPISGHTSVYWYQQALGLGLQFLLWYDEGEERNRGNFPPRFSGRQFPNYSSELNVNALELEDSALYLCASSLVSGYNSPLHFGNGTRLTVT.

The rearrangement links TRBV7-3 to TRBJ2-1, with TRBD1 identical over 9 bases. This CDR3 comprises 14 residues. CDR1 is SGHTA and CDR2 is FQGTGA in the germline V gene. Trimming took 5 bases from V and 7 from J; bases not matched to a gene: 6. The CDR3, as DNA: TGTGCCAGCAGCCCTATGACAGGGGGAAATGAGCAGTTCTTC. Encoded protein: CASSPMTGGNEQFF. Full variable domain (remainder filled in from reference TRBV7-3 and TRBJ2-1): GAGVSQTPSNKVTEKGKYVELRCDPISGHTALYWYRQSLGQGPEFLIYFQGTGAADDSGLPNDRFFAVRPEGSVSTLKIQRTERGDSAVYLCASSPMTGGNEQFFGPGTRLTVL.

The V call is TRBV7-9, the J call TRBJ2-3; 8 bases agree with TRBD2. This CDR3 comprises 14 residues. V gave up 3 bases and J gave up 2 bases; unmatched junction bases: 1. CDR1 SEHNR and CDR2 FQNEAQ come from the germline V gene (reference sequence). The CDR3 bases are TGTGCCAGCAGCTTTAGCGGGGCCACAGATACGCAGTATTTT. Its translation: CASSFSGATDTQYF.

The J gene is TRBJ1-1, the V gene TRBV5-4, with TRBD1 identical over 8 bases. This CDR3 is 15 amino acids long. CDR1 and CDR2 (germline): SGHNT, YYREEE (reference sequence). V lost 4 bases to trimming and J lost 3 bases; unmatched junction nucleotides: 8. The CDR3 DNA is TGTGCCAGCAGCGCGACACAGGGGGTCGACACTGAAGCTTTCTTT. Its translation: CASSATQGVDTEAFF.

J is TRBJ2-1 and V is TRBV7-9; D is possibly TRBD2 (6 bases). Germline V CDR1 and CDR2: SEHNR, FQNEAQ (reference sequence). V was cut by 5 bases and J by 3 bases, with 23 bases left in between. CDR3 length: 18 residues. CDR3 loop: CASSPWGSGISLYNEQFF. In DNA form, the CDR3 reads TGTGCCAGCAGCCCCTGGGGTAGCGGCATCTCCCTCTACAATGAGCAGTTCTTC.

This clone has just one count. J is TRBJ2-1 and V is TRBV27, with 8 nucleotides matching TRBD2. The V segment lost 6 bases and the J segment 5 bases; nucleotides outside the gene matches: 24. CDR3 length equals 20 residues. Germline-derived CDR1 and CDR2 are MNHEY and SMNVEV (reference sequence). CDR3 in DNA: TGTGCCAGCAGCCTTAGACCTATAGCGGGACGATGGCCCTCGAACAATGAGCAGTTCTTC. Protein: CASSLRPIAGRWPSNNEQFF.

CDR3 region: CASSWGTSGSPGELFF. The CDR3 DNA sequence: TGTGCCAGCAGTTGGGGGACTAGCGGGAGCCCCGGGGAGCTGTTTTTT. J is TRBJ2-2 and V is TRBV28; 14 positions match TRBD2. Germline V gene sequence: CDR1 MDHEN, CDR2 SYDVKM. J lost 6 bases, V lost 4 bases, and 4 bases had no gene match. The CDR3 has 16 amino acids.